The clone carrying this TCR beta chain was observed a few times. Its antigen remains unknown. The CDR3 covers 13 residues. V dropped 0 bases and J dropped 7 bases, with 12 bases sitting between them. CDR1 and CDR2 from the germline V gene are DFQATT and SNEGSKA (reference sequence). Making the TCR beta libraries involved quantitative 5'-RACE with molecular barcodes. Via MiXCR, TCRdb re-called the 5' RACE reads, giving one row per CDR3 protein. This sample carries about 450,000 distinct CDR3 sequences, 26% of them seen once, and the ten largest clones take 0.89%. The data are from a study of CD8 T cells in ankylosing spondylitis. Notes on the study in general: As reported, disease-linked clones showed significant enrichment in matched ankylosing spondylitis synovial fluid. A motif of fewer than ten highly homologous TCR beta variants was seen as apparently characteristic of ankylosing spondylitis blood.

The receptor's source is a male donor with ankylosing spondylitis. The rearrangement joins TRBV20-1 to TRBJ2-5; tentatively, D is TRBD2 (6 bases). The sequencing input was blood, either unsorted or a sorted T cell fraction (not recorded which). The CDR3 here is CSAREEGRSTQYF. The DNA for the CDR3 is TGCAGTGCTAGAGAGGAGGGGCGGTCGACCCAGTACTTC.